The sequence of this T cell receptor (beta chain) was determined in a study of cytomegalovirus exposure and HLA in healthy donors. Study context: Drawn from HLA-typed donors, tens of millions of unique TCRs were held in an early data release. Whole-study results and caveats: Most TCR beta V segments were productive about 87% or about 30% of the time in an earlier analysis. An apparent linkage of common viral pathogens to several of the most significant clusters emerged in a later analysis. According to a later analysis, most TCR beta chains associated with CMV appeared HLA-restricted.

Of note for this clone: Its cognate antigen is unknown.

Germline V gives CDR1 MNHEY, CDR2 SVGAGI. CDR3 length: 14 amino acids. The V end was cut by 0 bases, the J end by 6 bases, with 9 bases between. Primers: 60 Vbeta forward and 13 Jbeta reverse. Libraries were prepared by immunoSEQ multiplex PCR; TCRdb keeps only in-frame clonotypes and omits some of them. The sample consists of about 140,000 clones, around 84% of them appearing once. Sequencing input: PBMCs. This TCR derives from a man aged 50 to 60 in good health and CMV-seronegative. The chain has TRBV6-5 and TRBJ2-1; D is perhaps TRBD1 (5 bases). The CDR3 nucleotides are TGTGCCAGCAGTTACTCGAGTAGGGGCAATGAGCAGTTCTTC. Its protein product is CASSYSSRGNEQFF.